The 23 T cell receptor beta chains given below trace back to one sample, sequenced in a study of blood T cells in healthy people across ages (dated by TCRdb to the mid-2010s). The method behind the library was 5' RACE. The reads were generated on an Illumina HiSeq 2500. A second PCR of roughly 7 to 11 cycles was performed with a sample-barcoded 5' primer and a J-beta primer mix. The public reads were reanalyzed by TCRdb: fastp trimming at Q25, MiXCR alignment, in-frame beta chains only. Every distinct CDR3 protein forms one entry, paired with its most common genes and DNA. Recorded for this sample are about 1 million distinct CDR3 sequences; 35% to 55% of them occurred a single time. Of the sample, about 19% is held by the ten largest clones. Sample: blood. Source of these receptors: a woman in her sixties in good health.

The rearrangement joins TRBV27 to TRBJ2-4; weak D call: TRBD1 (5 bases). The J call could be wrong; TRBJ2-7 is a better fit for the DNA end. This CDR3 is 15 amino acids long. Germline lookup yields CDR1 MNHEY and CDR2 SMNVEV (reference sequence). CDR3 residues: CASSFDRGFTYEQYF. The DNA for the CDR3 is TGTGCCAGCAGTTTTGACAGAGGATTTACCTACGAGCAGTACTTC.

This clonotype has a count of ten or more. This chain uses TRBV12-3 or TRBV12-4 with TRBJ2-5; D not resolved. Between the trimmed V and J ends, which lost 6 bases and 2 bases, there was a span of 7 bases. The CDR3 totals 12 residues. CDR3 DNA: TGTGCCAGCAGCTCGACTCAAGAGACCCAGTACTTC. Protein product: CASSSTQETQYF.

This clonotype showed up just once. The chain combines TRBV6-2 or TRBV6-3 with TRBJ2-7; D not resolved. The CDR3 runs 15 residues. The germline gives CDR1 MNHEY, CDR2 SVGEGT. Trimming removed 4 bases from V and 0 bases from J, with 13 bases in between. This chain's CDR3 is CASSFLQASSYEQYF. For the CDR3, the DNA is TGTGCCAGCAGTTTCCTCCAGGCGAGCTCCTACGAGCAGTACTTC.

This clonotype was counted a few times. The chain is built from TRBV20-1 and TRBJ2-3, with TRBD2 identical over 11 bases. The germline CDR1 and CDR2 sequences are DFQATT and SNEGSKA (reference sequence). This CDR3 contains 14 residues. Losses at the gene ends were 3 bases for V and 6 bases for J; bases not matched to a gene: 5. DNA of the CDR3: TGCAGTGCTAGGAGACTAGCGGGACAGGATACGCAGTATTTT. Its translation is CSARRLAGQDTQYF.

This chain links TRBV15 with TRBJ2-5, with TRBD1 as a possible D gene (5 bases). Between the trimmed V and J ends, which lost 3 bases and 12 bases, there was a span of 11 bases. The CDR3 contains 11 residues. Germline V CDR1 and CDR2: LNHNV, YYDKDF (reference sequence). The CDR3 here is CATSSLRVEYF. In DNA, the CDR3 is TGTGCCACCAGCAGTCTCAGGGTAGAGTACTTC. The variable domain in full, with the rest retrieved from reference TRBV15 and TRBJ2-5, is DAMVIQNPRYQVTQFGKPVTLSCSQTLNHNVMYWYQQKSSQAPKLLFHYYDKDFNNEADTPDNFQSRRPNTSFCFLDIRSPGLGDTAMYLCATSSLRVEYFGPGTRLLVL.

This rearrangement joins TRBV2 to TRBJ1-2; D not resolved. Trimming removed 1 base from V and 5 bases from J, with 14 bases in between. The CDR3 runs 15 residues. Per germline, CDR1 SNHLY and CDR2 FYNNEI. Here the CDR3 DNA reads TGTGCCAGCAGTGAAGTCCTCCCGGGCCTATATGGCTACACCTTC. Translated, it gives CASSEVLPGLYGYTF. Combining the CDR3 with reference TRBV2 and TRBJ1-2 gives the whole variable domain EPEVTQTPSHQVTQMGQEVILRCVPISNHLYFYWYRQILGQKVEFLVSFYNNEISEKSEIFDDQFSVERPDGSNFTLKIRSTKLEDSAMYFCASSEVLPGLYGYTFGSGTRLTVV.

V gene TRBV7-9 combines with J gene TRBJ2-7; TRBD2 aligns across 10 bases. The V gene's germline CDR1 is SEHNR and CDR2 FQNEAQ (reference sequence). V lost 5 bases to trimming and J lost 2 bases; unmatched junction nucleotides: 9. The CDR3 totals 16 residues. The CDR3 bases are TGTGCCAGCAGCCCCCCTCTAGCGGGAGACACCTACGAGCAGTACTTC. This gives the protein CASSPPLAGDTYEQYF.

This clonotype was seen just once. CDR3: CSARGRDDYGYTF. CDR3 bases: TGCAGTGCTAGGGGCAGGGATGACTATGGCTACACCTTC. The V and J genes are TRBV20-1 and TRBJ1-2; D possibly corresponds to TRBD1 (5 bases). The CDR3 covers 13 residues. V was clipped by 3 bases and J by 3 bases, with 11 bases between them. Germline CDR1 is DFQATT and CDR2 is SNEGSKA (reference sequence).

For the CDR3, the DNA is TGTGCCAGCAGCTTCTCAGCTGGGTGGGGGCAAGAGACCCAGTACTTC. Translated: CASSFSAGWGQETQYF. The V call is TRBV11-2, the J call TRBJ2-5; D is perhaps TRBD1 or TRBD2 (5 bases each). Germline loops: CDR1 SGHAT, CDR2 FQNNGV. The germline V and J ends were trimmed by 3 bases and 2 bases, with 16 bases remaining between them. The CDR3 spans 16 residues.

This clonotype came up once. V usage is TRBV30 and J usage is TRBJ2-1, with 8 nucleotides matching TRBD2. V trimming: 1 base; J trimming: 4 bases; junction bases outside the gene matches: 18. CDR1 is GTSNPN, CDR2 SVGIG, per germline (reference sequence). CDR3 size: 19 residues. The CDR3 sequence: CAWSDTALGREGRYNEQFF. CDR3 nucleotides: TGTGCCTGGAGTGACACAGCCCTGGGCCGGGAGGGCCGGTACAATGAGCAGTTCTTC. Full variable domain (rest looked up from reference TRBV30 and TRBJ2-1): SQTIHQWPATLVQPVGSPLSLECTVEGTSNPNLYWYRQAAGRGLQLLFYSVGIGQISSEVPQNLSASRPQDRQFILSSKKLLLSDSGFYLCAWSDTALGREGRYNEQFFGPGTRLTVL.

This chain connects TRBV2 to TRBJ2-7; D remains ambiguous. The CDR3 contains 14 residues. Trimming cost V 7 bases and J 0 bases, with 13 bases left between them. Germline V gene sequence: CDR1 SNHLY, CDR2 FYNNEI. The CDR3 loop reads CASTAGRFSYEQYF. DNA of the CDR3: TGTGCCAGCACCGCAGGACGCTTCTCCTACGAGCAGTACTTC. Full variable domain (outside the CDR3, taken from reference TRBV2 and TRBJ2-7): EPEVTQTPSHQVTQMGQEVILRCVPISNHLYFYWYRQILGQKVEFLVSFYNNEISEKSEIFDDQFSVERPDGSNFTLKIRSTKLEDSAMYFCASTAGRFSYEQYFGPGTRLTVT.

The chain recombines TRBV10-3 with TRBJ1-2; D possibly corresponds to TRBD1 (6 bases). Germline lookup yields CDR1 ENHRY and CDR2 SYGVKD. The CDR3 contains 15 residues. V was trimmed by 0 bases and J by 4 bases, leaving 12 bases between them. In nucleotides, the CDR3 is TGTGCCATCAGTGAGTCACCGGGGGCAGCCTATGGCTACACCTTC. Translating it yields CAISESPGAAYGYTF.

This chain uses TRBV4-1 with TRBJ1-2; possibly TRBD1 for D (5 bases). Germline V gives CDR1 MGHRA, CDR2 YSYEKL. Trimming cost V 3 bases and J 3 bases, with 17 bases left between them. CDR3 length: 16 amino acids. The CDR3 DNA follows: TGCGCCAGCAGCCAGCCAGGGAGGGAGGCCCACTATGGCTACACCTTC. Protein: CASSQPGREAHYGYTF.

This clonotype was counted at least ten times. The chain couples TRBV29-1 to TRBJ2-1; 12 bases align to TRBD1. V was pared by 3 bases and J by 7 bases, with 4 bases of the junction left unmatched. The CDR3 sequence is 14 residues long. From germline, CDR1 is SQVTM and CDR2 ANQGSEA. CDR3 amino acids: CSVERGQGANEQFF. The CDR3 region has the DNA TGCAGCGTTGAGAGGGGACAGGGGGCTAATGAGCAGTTCTTC.

This clonotype turned up a few times. The chain employs TRBV28 and TRBJ2-7, with 8 bases identical to TRBD2. The J segment lost 0 bases and the V segment lost 2 bases, leaving 6 bases of the junction unmatched. This CDR3 is 16 amino acids long. Germline V gene sequence: CDR1 MDHEN, CDR2 SYDVKM. Here the CDR3 reads CASSLLTSGSSYEQYF. The DNA of the CDR3 is TGTGCCAGCAGTTTACTCACTAGCGGTTCCTCCTACGAGCAGTACTTC. The whole variable domain, filled in from reference TRBV28 and TRBJ2-7, reads DVKVTQSSRYLVKRTGEKVFLECVQDMDHENMFWYRQDPGLGLRLIYFSYDVKMKEKGDIPEGYSVSREKKERFSLILESASTNQTSMYLCASSLLTSGSSYEQYFGPGTRLTVT.

In its sample, this clonotype was seen a few times. J is TRBJ2-3 and V is TRBV2; D is tentatively TRBD1 or TRBD2 (5 bases each). Trimming left V 6 bases short and J 3 bases short, with 13 bases between. Per the germline V gene, CDR1 is SNHLY and CDR2 is FYNNEI. The CDR3 totals 14 residues. DNA of the CDR3: TGTGCCAGCAGGAGGGCAGGGTTGACAGATACGCAGTATTTT. Translation: CASRRAGLTDTQYF. The complete variable domain, with remaining parts taken from reference TRBV2 and TRBJ2-3, reads EPEVTQTPSHQVTQMGQEVILRCVPISNHLYFYWYRQILGQKVEFLVSFYNNEISEKSEIFDDQFSVERPDGSNFTLKIRSTKLEDSAMYFCASRRAGLTDTQYFGPGTRLTVL.

The chain joins TRBV5-1 to TRBJ2-5; 8 bases align to TRBD1. This CDR3 is 16 amino acids long. The V and J ends lost 4 bases and 3 bases, in that order; junction bases with no gene match: 11. CDR1 and CDR2 from the germline V gene are SGHRS and YFSETQ. CDR3 sequence reads: CASSPRPGQVEETQYF. The CDR3 DNA sequence: TGCGCCAGCAGCCCCCGACCGGGACAGGTAGAAGAGACCCAGTACTTC.

The J gene is TRBJ2-7, the V gene TRBV9, with D possibly matching TRBD2 (6 bases). The CDR3 has 14 amino acids. V dropped 3 bases and J dropped 5 bases, with 15 bases sitting between them. Per the germline V gene, CDR1 is SGDLS and CDR2 is YYNGEE. As DNA, the CDR3 is TGTGCCAGCAGCGAGGATTGGGGGGAAGACGAGCAGTACTTC. It codes for CASSEDWGEDEQYF.

The chain joins TRBV12-2 to TRBJ2-4; TRBD2 reflects the table's D call only, with no check against the DNA. The J call may be incorrect, as the DNA end agrees better with TRBJ2-7. TRBV12-2 is a recognized pseudogene. There are 16 residues in the CDR3. The CDR3 region is CASRERNGTSRYEQYF. CDR3 in DNA: TGTGCAAGTCGAGAACGTAACGGGACTAGCAGATACGAGCAGTACTTC.

This clonotype was recorded a few times. The chain employs TRBV29-1 and TRBJ1-3; unclear D gene. The V gene lost 6 bases and the J gene lost 0 bases, with 9 bases spanning the gap. Germline V gene sequence: CDR1 SQVTM, CDR2 ANQGSEA. This CDR3 contains 13 residues. The CDR3 loop is CSVGPRSGNTIYF. The CDR3 nucleotides read TGCAGCGTCGGGCCCCGCTCTGGAAACACCATATATTTT. Full variable domain (remainder filled in from reference TRBV29-1 and TRBJ1-3): SAVISQKPSRDICQRGTSLTIQCQVDSQVTMMFWYRQQPGQSLTLIATANQGSEATYESGFVIDKFPISRPNLTFSTLTVSNMSPEDSSIYLCSVGPRSGNTIYFGEGSWLTVV.

The rearrangement links TRBV6-5 to TRBJ2-1; 9 positions match TRBD1. J gave up 4 bases and V 5 bases, and 6 bases lay outside the gene matches. This CDR3 comprises 15 residues. Germline lookup yields CDR1 MNHEY and CDR2 SVGAGI. The CDR3 sequence is CASSQTGGGYNEQFF. The CDR3 DNA is TGTGCCAGCAGTCAGACAGGGGGGGGATACAATGAGCAGTTCTTC.

The rearrangement joins TRBV29-1 to TRBJ2-3, with D perhaps being TRBD1 or TRBD2 (6 bases each). Trimming removed 6 bases from V and 3 bases from J, with 19 bases in between. This CDR3 spans 15 amino acids. The germline V gene has CDR1 SQVTM and CDR2 ANQGSEA. In nucleotides, the CDR3 is TGCAGCGTGGGGGGCCGGGACCAGGGAACAGATACGCAGTATTTT. It translates to CSVGGRDQGTDTQYF.

The CDR3 DNA follows: TGTGCCAGCAGTGCCAATCAGCCCCAGCATTTT. Protein product: CASSANQPQHF. This sequence joins TRBV6-4 and TRBJ1-5; D is ambiguous. Germline V gene lookup returns CDR1 MRHNA and CDR2 SNTAGT. The CDR3 is 11 residues long. Trimming pared 4 bases from V and 3 bases from J, leaving 1 base between.